Below, 27 T cell receptor beta chains from the same sample are listed, as sequenced in a study of shared clonotypes between healthy human individuals. Repertoires were generated with immunoSEQ multiplex PCR, while TCRdb's copy carries only in-frame clones and drops some. Of millions of clones in the sample, around nine tenths were seen once. The sequencing input was naive CD4+ T cells sorted from blood. Documented subset: CD45RA+ positively selected. The receptors originated from a young man in good health.

The chain has TRBV6-5 and TRBJ2-7; D may be TRBD1 (6 bases). This CDR3 is 14 amino acids long. The V end lost 6 bases, the J end lost 1 base, and 13 bases lay between the germline ends. Germline CDR1 reads MNHEY; CDR2 reads SVGAGI. The chain's CDR3 is CASSSGTQSYEQYF. As DNA, the CDR3 is TGTGCCAGCAGCTCCGGGACACAGTCCTACGAGCAGTACTTC.

As DNA, the CDR3 is TGTGCCAGCAGTTACTCACCGGGACTAGCTTACGAGCAGTACTTC. Protein sequence: CASSYSPGLAYEQYF. This chain connects TRBV6-6 to TRBJ2-5, with 9 bases matching TRBD2. TRBJ2-7 matches the DNA end more closely, so the J call is doubtful. This CDR3 is 15 amino acids long. The V gene's germline CDR1 is MNHNY and CDR2 SVGAGI (reference sequence).

The gene calls are TRBV7-2 and TRBJ1-6, with D maybe TRBD1 (5 bases). Germline values: CDR1 SGHTA, CDR2 FQGNSA. The CDR3 runs 15 residues. V was clipped by 4 bases and J by 0 bases, with 7 bases between them. The CDR3 region has the DNA TGTGCCAGCAGCTCGCAGGGCTCCTATAATTCACCCCTCCACTTT. This gives the protein CASSSQGSYNSPLHF.

The V and J genes are TRBV14 and TRBJ1-4; D unclear. Trimming took 3 bases from V and 7 from J, leaving 9 bases between them. This CDR3 comprises 13 residues. Germline CDR1 is SGHDN and CDR2 is FVKESK. The CDR3 bases are TGTGCCAGCAGCCAGGGATCGGTTGAAAAACTGTTTTTT. Protein sequence: CASSQGSVEKLFF. Variable domain in full (rest from reference TRBV14 and TRBJ1-4): EAGVTQFPSHSVIEKGQTVTLRCDPISGHDNLYWYRRVMGKEIKFLLHFVKESKQDESGMPNNRFLAERTGGTYSTLKVQPAELEDSGVYFCASSQGSVEKLFFGSGTQLSVL.

The V gene is TRBV5-4, the J gene TRBJ1-1; unclear D gene. The germline CDR1 and CDR2 sequences are SGHNT and YYREEE (reference sequence). Trimming pared 1 base from V and 6 bases from J, leaving 4 bases between. The CDR3 runs 11 residues. CDR3 bases: TGTGCCAGCAGCTTGAATCCTGAAGCTTTCTTT. This sequence encodes CASSLNPEAFF.

The sample holds one count of this clone. This chain joins TRBV4-1 and TRBJ1-1; weak D call: TRBD1 (5 bases). The V end lost 1 base, the J end lost 0 bases, and 9 bases lay between the germline ends. Germline assignment: CDR1 MGHRA and CDR2 YSYEKL. This CDR3 is 15 amino acids long. The CDR3: CASSQVKGLNTEAFF. DNA for the CDR3: TGCGCCAGCAGCCAAGTTAAGGGGCTGAACACTGAAGCTTTCTTT.

Note on this clone: Other DNA sequences from this sample encode an identical CDR3 as well. V usage is TRBV18 and J usage is TRBJ2-7; 10 bases match TRBD2. The CDR3 spans 14 residues. Germline trimming cut 1 base from V and 5 bases from J; bases unmatched to any gene: 2. Germline lookup yields CDR1 KGHSH and CDR2 LQKENI. The CDR3 protein is CASSPLAGGHEQYF. For the CDR3, the DNA is TGTGCCAGCTCACCACTAGCGGGAGGTCACGAGCAGTACTTC. Complete variable domain (other parts from reference TRBV18 and TRBJ2-7): NAGVMQNPRHLVRRRGQEARLRCSPMKGHSHVYWYRQLPEEGLKFMVYLQKENIIDESGMPKERFSAEFPKEGPSILRIQQVVRGDSAAYFCASSPLAGGHEQYFGPGTRLTVT.

The chain carries TRBV7-2 and TRBJ2-5, with 10 bases that match TRBD2. Germline CDR1 and CDR2: SGHTA and FQGNSA. Trimming at V came to 5 bases and at J to 1 base, leaving 4 bases not matched to a gene. This CDR3 is 15 amino acids long. The CDR3 sequence is CASSITSGTQETQYF. The DNA of the CDR3 is TGTGCCAGCAGCATAACTAGCGGGACCCAAGAGACCCAGTACTTC.

This clone was counted a single time. This CDR3 is also generated by other DNA sequences in the sample. The V gene is TRBV18, the J gene TRBJ1-1; tentatively, D is TRBD1 (6 bases). V was clipped by 0 bases and J by 4 bases, with 12 bases between them. The CDR3 contains 15 residues. Per germline, CDR1 KGHSH and CDR2 LQKENI. The CDR3 DNA sequence: TGTGCCAGCTCACCACCGACAGGAATGGGCACTGAAGCTTTCTTT. Its protein product is CASSPPTGMGTEAFF.

This chain links TRBV6-1 with TRBJ1-6; D perhaps matches TRBD1 (5 bases). In germline, CDR1 is MNHNS, CDR2 SASEGT. V was cut by 2 bases and J by 7 bases, with 9 bases left in between. This CDR3 spans 14 amino acids. CDR3 residues: CASSENAGNSPLHF. In nucleotides, the CDR3 is TGTGCCAGCAGTGAAAACGCAGGGAATTCACCCCTCCACTTT.

The J gene is TRBJ2-6, the V gene TRBV2; a possible D gene is TRBD2 (6 bases). Trimming removed 8 bases from V and 3 bases from J, with 11 bases in between. In germline, CDR1 is SNHLY, CDR2 FYNNEI. This CDR3 spans 14 amino acids. CDR3 in DNA: TGTGCCAGCGTGAGGAGGGGTGGGGCCAACGTCCTGACTTTC. Its translation is CASVRRGGANVLTF. Full variable domain (remainder filled in from reference TRBV2 and TRBJ2-6): EPEVTQTPSHQVTQMGQEVILRCVPISNHLYFYWYRQILGQKVEFLVSFYNNEISEKSEIFDDQFSVERPDGSNFTLKIRSTKLEDSAMYFCASVRRGGANVLTFGAGSRLTVL.

This chain links TRBV6-6 with TRBJ2-1; D may be TRBD2 (6 bases). V shed 6 bases and J shed 3 bases, with 18 bases lying between them. The CDR3 totals 16 residues. Germline V gene sequence: CDR1 MNHNY, CDR2 SVGAGI (reference sequence). For the CDR3, the DNA is TGTGCCAGCAGGACCCTGGGGCGGGAATTCTACAATGAGCAGTTCTTC. It yields the protein CASRTLGREFYNEQFF.

The chain links TRBV5-6 to TRBJ2-1; D gene ambiguous. The CDR3 extends over 15 amino acids. Germline CDR1 and CDR2: SGHDT and YYEEEE. The V end lost 6 bases, the J end lost 0 bases, and 13 bases lay between the germline ends. CDR3 coding DNA: TGTGCCAGCACCTCAATTGGAAGCTCCTACAATGAGCAGTTCTTC. Protein product: CASTSIGSSYNEQFF.

In the case of this clone: Different DNA sequences within this sample yield the same CDR3. CDR3: CASSILAGGQETQYF. DNA for the CDR3: TGTGCCAGTAGTATCCTAGCGGGTGGCCAAGAGACCCAGTACTTC. The J gene is TRBJ2-5, the V gene TRBV19; 8 nucleotides agree with TRBD2. The CDR3 is 15 amino acids. Trimming cost V 3 bases and J 1 base; bases outside gene matches: 4. Germline CDR1 reads LNHDA; CDR2 reads SQIVND (reference sequence).

Note on this clone: This same CDR3 is encoded by further DNA sequences in the sample. The rearrangement joins TRBV5-1 to TRBJ2-5; 7 bases agree with TRBD1. This CDR3 contains 13 residues. J was trimmed by 2 bases and V by 4 bases; bases with no gene match: 2. The germline gives CDR1 SGHRS, CDR2 YFSETQ. CDR3 DNA: TGCGCCAGCAGCCCACAGGGGCAAGAGACCCAGTACTTC. Amino acids: CASSPQGQETQYF.

The chain couples TRBV7-9 to TRBJ1-4; D might be TRBD1 (6 bases). Germline V gene data show CDR1 as SEHNR and CDR2 as FQNEAQ (reference sequence). The ends were cut back, 5 bases at V and 8 bases at J, with 15 bases in the middle. This CDR3 contains 14 residues. CDR3 sequence (DNA): TGTGCCAGCAGCCCAACGGCGACAGGCGAAAAACTGTTTTTT. It translates to CASSPTATGEKLFF.

The genes are TRBV7-2 and TRBJ2-2; 7 nucleotides match TRBD1. Germline trimming cut 6 bases from V and 1 base from J; bases unmatched to any gene: 11. The CDR3 runs to 17 residues. Per the germline V gene, CDR1 is SGHTA and CDR2 is FQGNSA. The CDR3 protein is CASRSDRQGKNTGELFF. The CDR3 DNA follows: TGTGCCAGCAGGTCGGACAGGCAAGGCAAGAACACCGGGGAGCTGTTTTTT.

This chain joins TRBV27 and TRBJ2-7; D gene unclear. The V end was cut by 3 bases, the J end by 4 bases, with 7 bases between. This CDR3 region has 12 residues. Germline CDR1 MNHEY, CDR2 SMNVEV (reference sequence). The CDR3 region has the DNA TGTGCCAGCAGTTTTGTTGGATACGAGCAGTACTTC. Translation: CASSFVGYEQYF.

The rearrangement uses TRBV10-3 and TRBJ2-7; weak D call: TRBD2 (6 bases). The CDR3 is 16 amino acids. The germline V and J ends were trimmed by 3 bases and 0 bases, with 15 bases remaining between them. Per the germline V gene, CDR1 is ENHRY and CDR2 is SYGVKD. CDR3 nucleotide sequence: TGTGCCATCAGTGATAGAGGGGACTTCTTCTCCTACGAGCAGTACTTC. The encoded protein is CAISDRGDFFSYEQYF.

This clone was detected only a few times. This sample includes further DNA sequences coding for the same CDR3. The chain uses TRBV7-9 and TRBJ1-5; D uncertain. The CDR3 spans 12 residues. Germline values: CDR1 SEHNR, CDR2 FQNEAQ (reference sequence). V was shortened by 3 bases and J by 3 bases, with 3 bases between the two germline ends. Here the CDR3 DNA reads TGTGCCAGCAGCTTGGACAATCAGCCCCAGCATTTT. It is translated as CASSLDNQPQHF.

CDR3 sequence: CASSLEGDSYEQYF. The CDR3 nucleotides are TGTGCCAGCAGCTTGGAGGGTGACAGCTACGAGCAGTACTTC. The rearrangement joins TRBV5-5 to TRBJ2-7; weak D call: TRBD1 (5 bases). The CDR3 runs to 14 residues. V lost 0 bases and J 3 bases, leaving 10 bases between the germline ends. The germline gives CDR1 SGHKS, CDR2 YYEKEE (reference sequence).

The rearrangement joins TRBV14 to TRBJ2-1, with TRBD2 matching over 10 bases. Unmatched junction bases numbered 6, after V lost 0 bases and J lost 7 bases. This CDR3 is built from 16 residues. Germline loops: CDR1 SGHDN, CDR2 FVKESK. As DNA, the CDR3 is TGTGCCAGCAGCCAAGAACTAGCTAGCGGGGGAAATGAGCAGTTCTTC. Translated, it gives CASSQELASGGNEQFF.

J is TRBJ2-5 and V is TRBV5-4, with 15 bases that match TRBD2. V lost 4 bases, J lost 5 bases, and 9 bases stayed unmatched. The CDR3 has 17 amino acids. The germline gives CDR1 SGHNT, CDR2 YYREEE (reference sequence). The CDR3 region is CASSQRTSGRAGETQYF. The CDR3 DNA reads TGTGCCAGCAGCCAAAGGACTAGCGGGAGGGCCGGGGAGACCCAGTACTTC.

This CDR3 is CASSQTGNNEKLFF. DNA of the CDR3: TGTGCCAGTAGTCAGACAGGGAATAATGAAAAACTGTTTTTT. The rearrangement uses TRBV19 and TRBJ1-4, with TRBD1 identical over 7 bases. CDR1 LNHDA and CDR2 SQIVND come from the germline V gene (reference sequence). Trimming took 5 bases from V and 4 from J; bases not matched to a gene: 4. This CDR3 is built from 14 residues.

In this sample, this clone turned up once. The rearrangement joins TRBV19 to TRBJ2-1; possible D gene TRBD2, 5 bases. Trimming took off 8 bases at V and 4 bases at J, with 12 bases between the two ends. Germline lookup yields CDR1 LNHDA and CDR2 SQIVND (reference sequence). The CDR3 loop spans 13 amino acids. CDR3 DNA sequence: TGTGCCAGTTCCGTGAGGGTTTACAATGAGCAGTTCTTC. As protein: CASSVRVYNEQFF. Full variable domain (remainder filled in from reference TRBV19 and TRBJ2-1): DGGITQSPKYLFRKEGQNVTLSCEQNLNHDAMYWYRQDPGQGLRLIYYSQIVNDFQKGDIAEGYSVSREKKESFPLTVTSAQKNPTAFYLCASSVRVYNEQFFGPGTRLTVL.

V usage is TRBV6-1 and J usage is TRBJ2-1; 9 nucleotides align to TRBD1. V trimming: 4 bases; J trimming: 1 base; junction bases outside the gene matches: 2. Germline V gene sequence: CDR1 MNHNS, CDR2 SASEGT. The CDR3 runs to 15 residues. The CDR3 region has the DNA TGTGCCAGCAGTGGGGGGACAGGGTCCTACAATGAGCAGTTCTTC. It specifies CASSGGTGSYNEQFF.

The table lists this clone with a few counts. Different DNA sequences within this sample yield the same CDR3. The chain employs TRBV5-1 and TRBJ2-7; D uncertain. This CDR3 is 13 amino acids long. The V end lost 0 bases, the J end lost 3 bases, and 7 bases lay between the germline ends. Germline values: CDR1 SGHRS, CDR2 YFSETQ. The CDR3 protein is CASSLDTYYEQYF. The DNA for the CDR3 is TGCGCCAGCAGCTTGGACACTTACTACGAGCAGTACTTC.